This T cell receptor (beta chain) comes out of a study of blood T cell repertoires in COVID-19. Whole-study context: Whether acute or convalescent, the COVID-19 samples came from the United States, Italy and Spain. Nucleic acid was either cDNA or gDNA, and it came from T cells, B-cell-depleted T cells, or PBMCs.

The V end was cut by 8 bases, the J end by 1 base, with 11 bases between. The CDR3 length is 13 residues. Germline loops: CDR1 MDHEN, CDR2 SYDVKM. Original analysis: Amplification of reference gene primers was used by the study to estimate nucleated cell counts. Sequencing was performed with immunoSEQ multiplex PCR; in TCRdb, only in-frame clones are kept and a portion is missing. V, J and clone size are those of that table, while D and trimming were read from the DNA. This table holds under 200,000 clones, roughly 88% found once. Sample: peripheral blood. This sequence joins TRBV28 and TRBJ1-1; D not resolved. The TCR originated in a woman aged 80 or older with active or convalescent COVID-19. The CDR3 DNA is TGTGCCAGCTCATACGGGAGGAACACTGAAGCTTTCTTT. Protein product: CASSYGRNTEAFF.